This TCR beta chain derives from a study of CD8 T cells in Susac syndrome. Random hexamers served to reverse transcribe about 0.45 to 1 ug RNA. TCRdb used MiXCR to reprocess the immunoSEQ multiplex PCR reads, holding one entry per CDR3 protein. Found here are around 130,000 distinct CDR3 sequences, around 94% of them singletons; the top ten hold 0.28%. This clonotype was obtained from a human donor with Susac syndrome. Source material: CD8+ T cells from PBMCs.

CDR3 sequence (DNA): TGTGCCAGCAGTTACGGGACAGGGCACAATGAGCAGTTCTTC. Amino acids: CASSYGTGHNEQFF. V usage is TRBV12-3 or TRBV12-4 and J usage is TRBJ2-1, with 9 bases lining up with TRBD1. The CDR3 has 14 residues. The junction had 3 bases not matched to a gene; V was cut back by 4 bases and J by 5 bases.